What follows is one TCR beta chain and its context. The CDR3 loop spans 16 amino acids. V dropped 2 bases and J dropped 0 bases, with 11 bases sitting between them. Germline V CDR1 and CDR2: MNHNS, SASEGT. The sample comes from a study of T-cell memory formation after mild COVID-19. Overall study: The study found TCR clusters largely donor specific.

TCR alpha and TCR beta cDNA libraries carrying sample barcodes and UMIs came from 5'RACE with constant-segment primers. MiXCR, applied by TCRdb to the 5' RACE reads, yields one record per CDR3 protein. Among fewer than 700,000 distinct CDR3 sequences listed, approximately 18% were seen once. Sequences were obtained from PBMCs or a T cell subset sorted from them (not recorded which). This receptor was identified in an adult woman who had mild COVID-19 (a few samples of this study predate the infection). Cell type and time point are not known. V is TRBV6-1 and J is TRBJ2-1, with D possibly TRBD2 on 6 matching bases. The CDR3 loop is CASSESYGGSYNEQFF. CDR3 sequence (DNA): TGTGCCAGCAGTGAATCGTACGGGGGCTCCTACAATGAGCAGTTCTTC.